A selection of T cell receptor beta chains follows, all from one sample in a study of blood T cell repertoires in COVID-19. Repertoires were generated with immunoSEQ multiplex PCR, while TCRdb's copy carries only in-frame clones and drops some. Here the sample spans around 150,000 clones, 78% being singletons. Sample: peripheral blood. These receptor sequences come from a man aged 55 to 70 who had recovered from COVID-19. The CDR3 runs from the conserved cysteine through the conserved F or W. The D gene is left open where the match is weak. Only part of the rows carry a size: once, few, many, or a class if the clone is expanded.

D gene: TRBD2; J gene: TRBJ2-1; V gene: TRBV11-3; clone size: NA; CDR3 length: 15; CDR3 protein: CASSLGLADYNEQFF; CDR3 DNA: TGTGCCAGCAGCTTGGGACTAGCGGACTACAATGAGCAGTTCTTC
D gene: NA; J gene: TRBJ2-7; V gene: TRBV15; clone size: few; CDR3 length: 17; CDR3 protein: CATSRDKLAGVIHEQYF; CDR3 DNA: TGTGCCACCAGCAGAGATAAGCTGGCAGGGGTCATTCACGAGCAGTACTTC
D gene: NA; J gene: TRBJ1-1; V gene: TRBV19; clone size: NA; CDR3 length: 13; CDR3 protein: CASSSQVAAEAFF; CDR3 DNA: TGTGCCAGTAGTTCACAGGTGGCCGCTGAAGCTTTCTTT
D gene: TRBD1; J gene: TRBJ2-2; V gene: TRBV18; clone size: NA; CDR3 length: 16; CDR3 protein: CASSLTGTGETGELFF; CDR3 DNA: TGTGCCAGCTCACTTACCGGGACAGGGGAGACCGGGGAGCTGTTTTTT
D gene: NA; J gene: TRBJ2-2; V gene: TRBV18; clone size: NA; CDR3 length: 15; CDR3 protein: CASSPFSDSAGELFF; CDR3 DNA: TGTGCCAGCTCACCTTTTAGCGACTCCGCCGGGGAGCTGTTTTTT
D gene: NA; J gene: TRBJ1-2; V gene: TRBV28; clone size: NA; CDR3 length: 14; CDR3 protein: CASITGGLSGGYTF; CDR3 DNA: TGTGCCAGCATAACCGGGGGGCTATCGGGAGGCTACACCTTC
D gene: TRBD2; J gene: TRBJ2-3; V gene: TRBV6-5; clone size: NA; CDR3 length: 15; CDR3 protein: CASSFRAGGPDTQYF; CDR3 DNA: TGTGCCAGCAGTTTCAGGGCGGGAGGTCCAGATACGCAGTATTTT
D gene: NA; J gene: TRBJ2-7; V gene: TRBV9; clone size: NA; CDR3 length: 15; CDR3 protein: CASSVSNRAPYEQYF; CDR3 DNA: TGTGCCAGCAGCGTGTCCAACAGGGCCCCCTACGAGCAGTACTTC
D gene: NA; J gene: TRBJ1-2; V gene: TRBV7-9; clone size: NA; CDR3 length: 14; CDR3 protein: CASTGTPPPYGYTF; CDR3 DNA: TGTGCCAGCACCGGGACACCCCCTCCGTATGGCTACACCTTC
D gene: NA; J gene: TRBJ2-7; V gene: TRBV5-1; clone size: NA; CDR3 length: 16; CDR3 protein: CASSLGGGSSSYEQYF; CDR3 DNA: TGCGCCAGCAGCTTGGGCGGCGGGTCGAGCTCCTACGAGCAGTACTTC
D gene: NA; J gene: TRBJ2-1; V gene: TRBV3-1/TRBV3-2; clone size: NA; CDR3 length: 16; CDR3 protein: CASSQGGSDLYLEQFF; CDR3 DNA: TGTGCCAGCAGCCAAGGCGGCAGTGACCTGTACCTGGAGCAGTTCTTC
D gene: TRBD1; J gene: TRBJ2-7; V gene: TRBV9; clone size: NA; CDR3 length: 16; CDR3 protein: CASSTGDRGTVGEQYF; CDR3 DNA: TGTGCCAGCAGCACTGGGGACAGGGGGACAGTAGGCGAGCAGTACTTC
D gene: NA; J gene: TRBJ2-3; V gene: TRBV7-2; clone size: NA; CDR3 length: 15; CDR3 protein: CASSLNSPSTDTQYF; CDR3 DNA: TGTGCCAGCAGCTTAAACAGTCCTAGCACAGATACGCAGTATTTT
D gene: NA; J gene: TRBJ1-2; V gene: TRBV7-9; clone size: NA; CDR3 length: 14; CDR3 protein: CASSLAEGNRGYTF; CDR3 DNA: TGTGCCAGCAGCTTAGCGGAGGGAAATAGGGGCTACACCTTC
D gene: TRBD1; J gene: TRBJ2-1; V gene: TRBV3-1/TRBV3-2; clone size: few; CDR3 length: 14; CDR3 protein: CASSYDRGYNEQFF; CDR3 DNA: TGTGCCAGCAGCTACGACAGGGGCTACAATGAGCAGTTCTTC
D gene: NA; J gene: TRBJ1-6; V gene: TRBV19; clone size: NA; CDR3 length: 14; CDR3 protein: CASSKKDYNSPLHF; CDR3 DNA: TGTGCCAGTAGTAAGAAGGACTACAATTCACCCCTCCACTTT
D gene: TRBD2; J gene: TRBJ2-7; V gene: TRBV27; clone size: once; CDR3 length: 15; CDR3 protein: CASSSTRGYGGEWYF; CDR3 DNA: TGTGCCAGCAGTTCGACTAGGGGGTACGGGGGGGAGTGGTACTTC
D gene: NA; J gene: TRBJ2-7; V gene: TRBV18; clone size: NA; CDR3 length: 18; CDR3 protein: CASSPNGNDNKLTYEQYF; CDR3 DNA: TGTGCCAGCTCACCTAACGGGAACGACAACAAGCTTACCTACGAGCAGTACTTC
D gene: NA; J gene: TRBJ2-5; V gene: TRBV5-1; clone size: few; CDR3 length: 14; CDR3 protein: CASSLGQPQETQYF; CDR3 DNA: TGCGCCAGCAGCCTCGGACAGCCCCAAGAGACCCAGTACTTC
D gene: NA; J gene: TRBJ1-6; V gene: TRBV28; clone size: NA; CDR3 length: 15; CDR3 protein: CASSPNPTQGSPLHF; CDR3 DNA: TGTGCCAGCAGCCCTAATCCCACACAGGGTTCACCCCTCCACTTT
D gene: NA; J gene: TRBJ2-2; V gene: TRBV2; clone size: NA; CDR3 length: 13; CDR3 protein: CASRQESTGELFF; CDR3 DNA: TGTGCCAGTAGACAGGAAAGCACCGGGGAGCTGTTTTTT
D gene: TRBD2; J gene: TRBJ2-3; V gene: TRBV19; clone size: NA; CDR3 length: 16; CDR3 protein: CASSDPGLAGTDTQYF; CDR3 DNA: TGTGCCAGTAGTGACCCGGGACTAGCAGGGACAGATACGCAGTATTTT
D gene: TRBD1; J gene: TRBJ1-1; V gene: TRBV9; clone size: NA; CDR3 length: 15; CDR3 protein: CASSPRQGRNTEAFF; CDR3 DNA: TGTGCCAGCAGCCCACGACAGGGCAGGAACACTGAAGCTTTCTTT
D gene: TRBD1; J gene: TRBJ2-5; V gene: TRBV14; clone size: once; CDR3 length: 14; CDR3 protein: CASSQWTGKETQYF; CDR3 DNA: TGTGCCAGCAGCCAATGGACAGGGAAAGAGACCCAGTACTTC
D gene: NA; J gene: TRBJ2-4; V gene: TRBV7-2; clone size: NA; CDR3 length: 15; CDR3 protein: CASSSTQGAKNIQYF; CDR3 DNA: TGTGCCAGCAGCTCGACCCAGGGGGCCAAAAACATTCAGTACTTC
D gene: NA; J gene: TRBJ2-3; V gene: TRBV19; clone size: NA; CDR3 length: 13; CDR3 protein: CASSNVVTDTQYF; CDR3 DNA: TGTGCCAGTAGTAATGTAGTCACAGATACGCAGTATTTT
D gene: TRBD1; J gene: TRBJ2-3; V gene: TRBV6-6; clone size: NA; CDR3 length: 15; CDR3 protein: CASRRQGSGTDTQYF; CDR3 DNA: TGTGCCAGCAGGCGACAGGGATCGGGCACAGATACGCAGTATTTT
D gene: NA; J gene: TRBJ2-6; V gene: TRBV6-5; clone size: NA; CDR3 length: 15; CDR3 protein: CASSRRVSGANVLTF; CDR3 DNA: TGTGCCAGCAGCCGACGGGTCTCTGGGGCCAACGTCCTGACTTTC
D gene: NA; J gene: TRBJ1-2; V gene: TRBV11-1; clone size: NA; CDR3 length: 13; CDR3 protein: CASSLDREGGYTF; CDR3 DNA: TGTGCCAGCAGCTTAGACCGGGAGGGAGGCTACACCTTC
D gene: TRBD1; J gene: TRBJ2-7; V gene: TRBV7-2; clone size: NA; CDR3 length: 14; CDR3 protein: CASSLETGRQEQYF; CDR3 DNA: TGTGCCAGCAGCTTGGAGACAGGGCGTCAGGAGCAGTACTTC
D gene: NA; J gene: TRBJ1-6; V gene: TRBV13; clone size: NA; CDR3 length: 14; CDR3 protein: CASSSGTGNSPLHF; CDR3 DNA: TGTGCCAGCAGCTCAGGGACTGGCAATTCACCCCTCCACTTT
D gene: NA; J gene: TRBJ1-2; V gene: TRBV7-9; clone size: few; CDR3 length: 12; CDR3 protein: CASSFTAYGYTF; CDR3 DNA: TGTGCCAGCAGCTTTACAGCCTATGGCTACACCTTC
D gene: NA; J gene: TRBJ1-1; V gene: TRBV4-1; clone size: NA; CDR3 length: 14; CDR3 protein: CASSQDRRGRKAFF; CDR3 DNA: TGCGCCAGCAGCCAAGATCGGCGGGGCCGGAAAGCTTTCTTT
D gene: NA; J gene: TRBJ1-4; V gene: TRBV7-2; clone size: NA; CDR3 length: 15; CDR3 protein: CASSSRGGIQEKLFF; CDR3 DNA: TGTGCCAGCAGCTCCCGCGGGGGGATACAAGAAAAACTGTTTTTT
D gene: NA; J gene: TRBJ1-1; V gene: TRBV6-5; clone size: NA; CDR3 length: 14; CDR3 protein: CASSPLTVNTEAFF; CDR3 DNA: TGTGCCAGCAGTCCCTTAACGGTGAACACTGAAGCTTTCTTT
D gene: TRBD2; J gene: TRBJ2-3; V gene: TRBV24-1; clone size: NA; CDR3 length: 15; CDR3 protein: CATSTPTGGGDTQYF; CDR3 DNA: TGTGCCACCAGCACCCCGACGGGAGGGGGGGATACGCAGTATTTT
D gene: TRBD1; J gene: TRBJ2-1; V gene: TRBV7-2; clone size: NA; CDR3 length: 14; CDR3 protein: CASSPGTGVNEQFF; CDR3 DNA: TGTGCCAGCAGCCCCGGGACAGGGGTCAATGAGCAGTTCTTC
D gene: TRBD1; J gene: TRBJ2-3; V gene: TRBV6-2/TRBV6-3; clone size: NA; CDR3 length: 14; CDR3 protein: CASSYDRVSDTQYF; CDR3 DNA: TGTGCCAGCAGTTATGACAGGGTATCAGATACGCAGTATTTT
D gene: NA; J gene: TRBJ2-7; V gene: TRBV4-2; clone size: NA; CDR3 length: 15; CDR3 protein: CASSQEGLLSYEQYF; CDR3 DNA: TGTGCCAGCAGCCAAGAAGGACTCCTCTCCTACGAGCAGTACTTC
D gene: NA; J gene: TRBJ2-3; V gene: TRBV6-2/TRBV6-3; clone size: NA; CDR3 length: 16; CDR3 protein: CASSYSWGGPADTQYF; CDR3 DNA: TGTGCCAGCAGTTACTCCTGGGGGGGCCCCGCAGATACGCAGTATTTT
D gene: TRBD1; J gene: TRBJ2-3; V gene: TRBV14; clone size: NA; CDR3 length: 15; CDR3 protein: CASSHDRGSTDTQYF; CDR3 DNA: TGTGCCAGCAGCCATGACAGGGGGAGCACAGATACGCAGTATTTT
D gene: NA; J gene: TRBJ1-2; V gene: TRBV28; clone size: NA; CDR3 length: 11; CDR3 protein: CASSSRYGYTF; CDR3 DNA: TGTGCCAGCAGTTCCCGGTATGGCTACACCTTC
D gene: TRBD2; J gene: TRBJ2-1; V gene: TRBV9; clone size: NA; CDR3 length: 16; CDR3 protein: CASSLGTSGSINEQFF; CDR3 DNA: TGTGCCAGCAGCCTTGGGACTAGCGGGAGTATAAATGAGCAGTTCTTC
D gene: TRBD2; J gene: TRBJ2-3; V gene: TRBV2; clone size: NA; CDR3 length: 18; CDR3 protein: CASSEIATSWLDTDTQYF; CDR3 DNA: TGTGCCAGCAGTGAAATTGCGACTAGCTGGTTAGACACAGATACGCAGTATTTT
D gene: TRBD2; J gene: TRBJ2-1; V gene: TRBV5-1; clone size: NA; CDR3 length: 15; CDR3 protein: CASSPGGLASNEQFF; CDR3 DNA: TGCGCCAGCAGCCCGGGAGGACTAGCGAGCAATGAGCAGTTCTTC
D gene: NA; J gene: TRBJ2-3; V gene: TRBV7-9; clone size: NA; CDR3 length: 14; CDR3 protein: CASSLTGRTDTQYF; CDR3 DNA: TGTGCCAGCAGCCTTACAGGACGCACAGATACGCAGTATTTT
D gene: NA; J gene: TRBJ2-5; V gene: TRBV2; clone size: NA; CDR3 length: 14; CDR3 protein: CASSDRRFQETQYF; CDR3 DNA: TGTGCCAGCAGTGATAGGCGGTTCCAAGAGACCCAGTACTTC
D gene: NA; J gene: TRBJ1-4; V gene: TRBV4-3; clone size: NA; CDR3 length: 15; CDR3 protein: CASKANDRVGEKLFF; CDR3 DNA: TGCGCCAGCAAGGCCAACGACAGAGTGGGAGAAAAACTGTTTTTT
D gene: TRBD1; J gene: TRBJ1-4; V gene: TRBV29-1; clone size: NA; CDR3 length: 13; CDR3 protein: CSVAGTGDEKLFF; CDR3 DNA: TGCAGCGTTGCCGGGACAGGGGACGAAAAACTGTTTTTT
D gene: NA; J gene: TRBJ2-5; V gene: TRBV7-3; clone size: NA; CDR3 length: 13; CDR3 protein: CASSLESMETQYF; CDR3 DNA: TGTGCCAGCAGCTTAGAGAGTATGGAGACCCAGTACTTC